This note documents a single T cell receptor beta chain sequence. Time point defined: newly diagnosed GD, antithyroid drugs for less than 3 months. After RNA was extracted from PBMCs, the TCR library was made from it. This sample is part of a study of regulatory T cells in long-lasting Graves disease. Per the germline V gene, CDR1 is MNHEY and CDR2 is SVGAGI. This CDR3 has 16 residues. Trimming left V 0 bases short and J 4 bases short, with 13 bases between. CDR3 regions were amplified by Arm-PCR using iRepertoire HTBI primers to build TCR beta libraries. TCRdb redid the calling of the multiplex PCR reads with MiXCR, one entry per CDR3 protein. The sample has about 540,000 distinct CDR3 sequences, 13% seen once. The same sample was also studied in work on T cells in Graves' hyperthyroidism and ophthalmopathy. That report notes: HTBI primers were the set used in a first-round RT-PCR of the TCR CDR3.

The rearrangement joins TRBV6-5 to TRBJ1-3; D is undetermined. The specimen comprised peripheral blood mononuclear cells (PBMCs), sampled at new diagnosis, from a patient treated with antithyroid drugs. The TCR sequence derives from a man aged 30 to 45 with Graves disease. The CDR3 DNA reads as TGTGCCAGCAGTTACTCGTCGGCGGGTTTCGGAAACACCATATATTTT. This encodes CASSYSSAGFGNTIYF.